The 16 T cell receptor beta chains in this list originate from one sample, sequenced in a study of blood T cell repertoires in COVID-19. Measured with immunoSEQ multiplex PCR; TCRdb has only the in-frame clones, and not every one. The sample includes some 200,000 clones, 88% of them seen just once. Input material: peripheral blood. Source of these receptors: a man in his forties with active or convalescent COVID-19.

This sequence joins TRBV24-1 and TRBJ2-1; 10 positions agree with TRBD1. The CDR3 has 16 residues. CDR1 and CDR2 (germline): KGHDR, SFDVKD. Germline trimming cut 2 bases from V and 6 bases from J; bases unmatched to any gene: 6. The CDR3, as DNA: TGTGCCACCAGTGATTCTCGACAGGGGGCACGCAATGAGCAGTTCTTC. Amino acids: CATSDSRQGARNEQFF.

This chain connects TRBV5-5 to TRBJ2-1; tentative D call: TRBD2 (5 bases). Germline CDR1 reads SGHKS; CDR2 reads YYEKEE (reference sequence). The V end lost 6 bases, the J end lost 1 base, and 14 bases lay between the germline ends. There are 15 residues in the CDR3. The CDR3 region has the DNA TGTGCCAGCACCCTTTCCCTAGCTTCCTACAATGAGCAGTTCTTC. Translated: CASTLSLASYNEQFF.

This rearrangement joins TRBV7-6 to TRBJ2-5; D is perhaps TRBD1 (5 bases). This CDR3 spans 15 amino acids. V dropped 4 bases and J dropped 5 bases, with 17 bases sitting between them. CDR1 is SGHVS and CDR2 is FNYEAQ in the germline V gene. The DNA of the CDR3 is TGTGCCAGCAGCTCCCCCCCCAGGGAAAGGGAGACCCAGTACTTC. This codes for CASSSPPRERETQYF.

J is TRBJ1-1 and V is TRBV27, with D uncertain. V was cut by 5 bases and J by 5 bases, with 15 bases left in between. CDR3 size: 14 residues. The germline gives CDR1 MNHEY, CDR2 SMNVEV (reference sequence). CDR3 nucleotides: TGTGCCAGCAGTGCCCGGGTGGCCGGGACTGAAGCTTTCTTT. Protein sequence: CASSARVAGTEAFF.

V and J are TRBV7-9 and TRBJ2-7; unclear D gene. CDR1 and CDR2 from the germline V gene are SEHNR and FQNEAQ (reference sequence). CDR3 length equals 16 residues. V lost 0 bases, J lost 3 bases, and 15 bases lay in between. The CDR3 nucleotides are TGTGCCAGCAGCTTAGCATTCGCAGGTGCCTTCTACGAGCAGTACTTC. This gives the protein CASSLAFAGAFYEQYF.

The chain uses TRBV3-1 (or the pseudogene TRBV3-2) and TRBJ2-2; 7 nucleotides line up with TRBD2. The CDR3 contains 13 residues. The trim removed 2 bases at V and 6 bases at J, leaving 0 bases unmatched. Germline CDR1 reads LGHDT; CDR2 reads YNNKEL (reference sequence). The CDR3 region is CASSQREAGELFF. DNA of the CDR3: TGTGCCAGCAGCCAACGGGAGGCCGGGGAGCTGTTTTTT.

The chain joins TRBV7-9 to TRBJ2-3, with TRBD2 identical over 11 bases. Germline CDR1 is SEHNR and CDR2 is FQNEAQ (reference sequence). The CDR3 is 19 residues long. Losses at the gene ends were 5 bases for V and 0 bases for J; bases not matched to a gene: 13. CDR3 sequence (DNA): TGTGCCAGCAGCCAACCCAACTCCGCTAGCGGGGGGAGCACAGATACGCAGTATTTT. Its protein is CASSQPNSASGGSTDTQYF.

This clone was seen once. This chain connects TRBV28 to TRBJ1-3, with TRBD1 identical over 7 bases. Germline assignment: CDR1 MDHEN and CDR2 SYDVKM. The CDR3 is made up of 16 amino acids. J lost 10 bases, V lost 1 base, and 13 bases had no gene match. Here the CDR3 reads CASSLLGDSRFRTIYF. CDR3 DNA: TGTGCCAGCAGTTTATTGGGGGACAGCCGATTTAGGACCATATATTTT.

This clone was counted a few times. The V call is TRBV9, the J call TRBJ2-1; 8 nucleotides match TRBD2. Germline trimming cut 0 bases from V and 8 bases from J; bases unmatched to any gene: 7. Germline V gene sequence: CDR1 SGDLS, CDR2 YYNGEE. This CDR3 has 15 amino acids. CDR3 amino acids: CASSVGDGRAHEQFF. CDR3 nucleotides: TGTGCCAGCAGCGTAGGGGACGGGAGGGCCCATGAGCAGTTCTTC.

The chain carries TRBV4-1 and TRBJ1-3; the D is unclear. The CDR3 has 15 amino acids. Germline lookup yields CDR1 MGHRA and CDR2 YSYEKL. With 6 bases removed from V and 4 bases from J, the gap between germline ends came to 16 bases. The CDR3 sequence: CASSYDLTGGNTIYF. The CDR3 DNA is TGCGCCAGCAGTTACGATTTGACGGGAGGAAACACCATATATTTT.

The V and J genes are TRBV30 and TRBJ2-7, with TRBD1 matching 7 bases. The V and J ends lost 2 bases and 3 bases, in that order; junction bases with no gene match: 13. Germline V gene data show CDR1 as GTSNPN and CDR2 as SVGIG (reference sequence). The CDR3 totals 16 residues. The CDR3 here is CAWSTLQGRYVYEQYF. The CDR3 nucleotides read TGTGCCTGGAGTACACTACAGGGGCGATATGTCTACGAGCAGTACTTC.

CDR3: CASSQGRDSYNSPLHF. The CDR3 DNA reads TGTGCCAGCAGCCAAGGCCGGGACAGCTATAATTCACCCCTCCACTTT. The chain couples TRBV3-1 (or the pseudogene TRBV3-2) to TRBJ1-6, with 7 bases fitting TRBD1. CDR1 is LGHDT and CDR2 is YNNKEL in the germline V gene (reference sequence). This CDR3 spans 16 amino acids. V shed 1 base and J 3 bases; nucleotides not matched to a gene: 3.

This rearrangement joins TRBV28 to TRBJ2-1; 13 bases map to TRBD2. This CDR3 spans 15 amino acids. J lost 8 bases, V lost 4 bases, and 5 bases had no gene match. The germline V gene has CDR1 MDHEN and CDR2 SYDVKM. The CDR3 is CASSSWTSGSDEQFF. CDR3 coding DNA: TGTGCCAGCAGTTCGTGGACTAGCGGGAGCGATGAGCAGTTCTTC. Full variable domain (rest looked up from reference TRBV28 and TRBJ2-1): DVKVTQSSRYLVKRTGEKVFLECVQDMDHENMFWYRQDPGLGLRLIYFSYDVKMKEKGDIPEGYSVSREKKERFSLILESASTNQTSMYLCASSSWTSGSDEQFFGPGTRLTVL.

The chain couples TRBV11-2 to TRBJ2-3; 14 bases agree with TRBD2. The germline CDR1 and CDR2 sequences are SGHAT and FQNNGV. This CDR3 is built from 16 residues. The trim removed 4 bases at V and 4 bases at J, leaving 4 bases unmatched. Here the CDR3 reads CASSSGLAGVADTQYF. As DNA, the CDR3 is TGTGCCAGCAGCTCGGGACTAGCGGGAGTAGCAGATACGCAGTATTTT.

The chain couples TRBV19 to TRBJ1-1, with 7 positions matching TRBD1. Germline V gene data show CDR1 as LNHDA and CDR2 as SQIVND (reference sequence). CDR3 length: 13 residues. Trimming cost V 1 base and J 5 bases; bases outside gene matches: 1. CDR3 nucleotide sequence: TGTGCCAGTAGTATAGTACAGGGGACTGAAGCTTTCTTT. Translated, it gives CASSIVQGTEAFF.

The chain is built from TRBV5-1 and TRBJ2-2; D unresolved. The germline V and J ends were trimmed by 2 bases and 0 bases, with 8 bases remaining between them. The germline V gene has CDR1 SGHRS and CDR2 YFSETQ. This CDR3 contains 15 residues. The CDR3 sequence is CASSLQFPNTGELFF. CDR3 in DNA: TGCGCCAGCAGCTTACAGTTTCCGAACACCGGGGAGCTGTTTTTT.